These 11 T cell receptor beta chains were sequenced from one sample in a study of T cells in Graves' hyperthyroidism and ophthalmopathy. Using RNA transcripts as the source, TCR beta CDR3 regions were amplified. RT-PCR in the first round (using the HTBI primer set) targeted the TCR CDR3. Each CDR3 protein is one row after TCRdb ran MiXCR on the multiplex PCR reads. The sample holds over 350,000 distinct CDR3 sequences; around a sixth are singletons and the top ten take 40%. Sequenced input: blood. Receptor source: a man aged 18 to 29 with Graves' ophthalmopathy.

The table lists this clonotype with many counts. The V call is TRBV7-9, the J call TRBJ2-7; the match to TRBD1 covers 7 bases. With 5 bases clipped from V and 4 bases from J, the junction kept 5 bases outside the gene matches. CDR1 and CDR2 (germline): SEHNR, FQNEAQ (reference sequence). This CDR3 is built from 13 residues. CDR3 sequence: CASSHGTAYEQYF. The CDR3 DNA follows: TGTGCCAGCAGCCATGGGACAGCTTACGAGCAGTACTTC. Supplemented by reference TRBV7-9 and TRBJ2-7, the full variable domain reads DTGVSQNPRHKITKRGQNVTFRCDPISEHNRLYWYRQTLGQGPEFLTYFQNEAQLEKSRLLSDRFSAERPKGSFSTLEIQRTEQGDSAMYLCASSHGTAYEQYFGPGTRLTVT.

This clonotype was seen a few times. The V gene is TRBV6-5, the J gene TRBJ2-1; possible D gene TRBD1, 6 bases. Trimming shortened V by 2 bases and J by 3 bases, and 11 bases separated the two germline ends. This CDR3 comprises 15 residues. Germline V gene lookup returns CDR1 MNHEY and CDR2 SVGAGI. The CDR3 DNA follows: TGTGCCAGCAGTTACACAGAGACAGGCTACAATGAGCAGTTCTTC. Its protein product is CASSYTETGYNEQFF.

The chain uses TRBV5-1 and TRBJ1-2; 7 nucleotides line up with TRBD1. V shed 6 bases, J shed 4 bases, and the junction held 9 bases outside the gene matches. Germline V gives CDR1 SGHRS, CDR2 YFSETQ. This CDR3 has 14 residues. CDR3 nucleotide sequence: TGCGCCAGCAACACCGGGACAGTACGCTATGGCTACACCTTC. Its translation is CASNTGTVRYGYTF.

In this sample, this clonotype turned up many times. The chain couples TRBV10-2 to TRBJ2-7; TRBD1 matches at 7 bases. Germline assignment: CDR1 WSHSY and CDR2 SAAADI. V trimming: 0 bases; J trimming: 5 bases; junction bases outside the gene matches: 4. There are 14 residues in the CDR3. Here the CDR3 reads CASSESRGTDEQYF. Here the CDR3 DNA reads TGCGCCAGCAGTGAGTCCAGGGGGACAGACGAGCAGTACTTC.

This clonotype was observed at least ten times. The rearrangement uses TRBV28 and TRBJ2-7, with D perhaps matching TRBD2 (5 bases). Per the germline V gene, CDR1 is MDHEN and CDR2 is SYDVKM. The CDR3 has 17 amino acids. The ends were cut back, 6 bases at V and 0 bases at J, with 21 bases in the middle. The CDR3 protein is CASSREVEGPNSYEQYF. CDR3 bases: TGTGCCAGCAGCAGAGAAGTTGAGGGTCCGAACTCCTACGAGCAGTACTTC.

This clonotype was seen many times. In nucleotides, the CDR3 is TGTGCCAGCGGGGTTGGATTGGGGCACACTGAAGCTTTCTTT. Translated, it gives CASGVGLGHTEAFF. The V call is TRBV13, the J call TRBJ1-1; weak D call: TRBD1 (5 bases). V shed 8 bases and J shed 3 bases, with 16 bases lying between them. Germline V gene sequence: CDR1 PRHDT, CDR2 FYEKMQ (reference sequence). The CDR3 sequence is 14 residues long.

This clonotype was found a few times. This chain joins TRBV19 and TRBJ2-1; 7 bases map to TRBD1. V shed 5 bases, J shed 4 bases, and the junction held 11 bases outside the gene matches. CDR3 length equals 16 residues. CDR1 is LNHDA and CDR2 is SQIVND in the germline V gene (reference sequence). CDR3 nucleotides: TGTGCCAGTAGTGTCGCAGGGGGTCGGGATTACAATGAGCAGTTCTTC. Translating gives CASSVAGGRDYNEQFF.

The chain is built from TRBV27 and TRBJ2-1, with D possibly called TRBD1 or TRBD2 (6 bases each). The CDR3 is 13 residues long. The V gene's germline CDR1 is MNHEY and CDR2 SMNVEV (reference sequence). Trimming removed 8 bases at V and 4 bases at J, with 12 bases between. In DNA form, the CDR3 reads TGTGCCAGCGTGGGGGGCCGGTACAATGAGCAGTTCTTC. Encoded protein: CASVGGRYNEQFF.

The chain recombines TRBV18 with TRBJ2-7, with 8 positions matching TRBD1. The germline V gene has CDR1 KGHSH and CDR2 LQKENI. This CDR3 region has 14 residues. V lost 4 bases, J lost 3 bases, and 5 bases stayed unmatched. DNA of the CDR3: TGTGCCAGCTCACTGGGACAGGCCCTCTACGAGCAGTACTTC. As protein: CASSLGQALYEQYF.

In its sample, this clonotype was seen many times. V and J are TRBV12-3 or TRBV12-4 and TRBJ2-4; TRBD1 aligns across 8 bases. V lost 5 bases, J lost 1 base, and 4 bases stayed unmatched. The CDR3 runs to 15 residues. In DNA form, the CDR3 reads TGTGCCAGCAGTAAGACAGGGGCGGCCAAAAACATTCAGTACTTC. Translation gives CASSKTGAAKNIQYF.

This clonotype was detected only a few times. The rearrangement links TRBV6-2 or TRBV6-3 to TRBJ1-5; 12 bases are shared with TRBD1. CDR1 and CDR2 (germline): MNHEY, SVGEGT. The J segment lost 1 base and the V segment lost 0 bases, leaving 19 bases of the junction unmatched. The CDR3 totals 23 residues. In nucleotides, the CDR3 is TGTGCCAGCAGTTACTCGATTTCGTCTTTGCGGGACAGGGGGCTACCAAGCAATCAGCCCCAGCATTTT. The encoded protein is CASSYSISSLRDRGLPSNQPQHF.